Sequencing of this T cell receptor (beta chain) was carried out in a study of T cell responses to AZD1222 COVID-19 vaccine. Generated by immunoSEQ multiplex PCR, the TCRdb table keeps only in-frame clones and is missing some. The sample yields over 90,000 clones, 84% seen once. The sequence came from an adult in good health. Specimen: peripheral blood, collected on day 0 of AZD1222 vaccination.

DNA of the CDR3: TGTGCCAGTACCATCGGGACGAACATGAACACTGAAGCTTTCTTT. Encoded protein: CASTIGTNMNTEAFF. The chain has TRBV9 and TRBJ1-1; maybe TRBD1 (5 bases). There are 15 residues in the CDR3. Germline values: CDR1 SGDLS, CDR2 YYNGEE. V gave up 8 bases and J gave up 0 bases, with 17 bases separating them. The full variable domain, with the rest looked up from reference TRBV9 and TRBJ1-1, is DSGVTQTPKHLITATGQRVTLRCSPRSGDLSVYWYQQSLDQGLQFLIQYYNGEERAKGNILERFSAQQFPDLHSELNLSSLELGDSALYFCASTIGTNMNTEAFFGQGTRLTVV.